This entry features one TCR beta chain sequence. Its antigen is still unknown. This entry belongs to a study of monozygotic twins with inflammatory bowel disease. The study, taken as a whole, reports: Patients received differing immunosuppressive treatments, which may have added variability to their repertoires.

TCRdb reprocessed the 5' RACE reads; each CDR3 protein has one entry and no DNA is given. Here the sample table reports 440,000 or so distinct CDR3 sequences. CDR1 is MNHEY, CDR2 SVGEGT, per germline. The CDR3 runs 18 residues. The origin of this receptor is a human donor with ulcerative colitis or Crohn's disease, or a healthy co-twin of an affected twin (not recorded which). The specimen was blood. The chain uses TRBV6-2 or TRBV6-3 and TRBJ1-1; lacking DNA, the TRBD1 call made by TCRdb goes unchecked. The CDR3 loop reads CASKDSGRQLGVNTEAFF.